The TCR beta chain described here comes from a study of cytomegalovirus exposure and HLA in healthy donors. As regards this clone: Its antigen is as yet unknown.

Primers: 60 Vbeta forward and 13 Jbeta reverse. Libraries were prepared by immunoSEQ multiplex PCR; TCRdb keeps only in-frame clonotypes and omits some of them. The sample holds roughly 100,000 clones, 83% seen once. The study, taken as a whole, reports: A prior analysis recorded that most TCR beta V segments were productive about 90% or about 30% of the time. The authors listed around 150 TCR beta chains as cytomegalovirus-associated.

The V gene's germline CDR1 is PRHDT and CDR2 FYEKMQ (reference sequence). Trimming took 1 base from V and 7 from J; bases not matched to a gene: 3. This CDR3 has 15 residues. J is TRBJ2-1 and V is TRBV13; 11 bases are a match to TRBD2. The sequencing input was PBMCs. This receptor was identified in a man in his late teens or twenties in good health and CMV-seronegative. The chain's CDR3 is CASSLELAGVNEQFF. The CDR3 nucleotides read TGTGCCAGCAGCTTAGAACTAGCGGGAGTTAATGAGCAGTTCTTC.